This T cell receptor (beta chain) was recorded in a study of shared clonotypes between healthy human individuals (dated by TCRdb to the early 2020s). Turning to the overall study: Two women and a few men aged 18 to 49 years were included in the cohort. To estimate repertoire size and how much clonotypes are shared between individuals, the study performed deep sequencing of blood TCR repertoires from five healthy adults. Different laboratories and diverse techniques were used to prepare libraries and sequence TCR repertoires, to increase sequencing depth and limit assay-specific biases. Per donor, three plates each were used for CD4 naive and CD4 memory, two for CD8 naive, and one for CD8 memory. Each donor's leukapheresis produced roughly between about 0.9 and 9.5 billion PBMCs.

On this clone itself: What antigen it recognizes has not been identified. One base away there is no much larger clone; base qualities are not given.

The donors were healthy, HIV-negative adults with no recently reported acute infections or vaccinations. Only Caucasian adults living in Nashville, Tennessee, USA were represented among the donors. Magnetic negative selection was used to enrich CD4+ T cells, after which naive cells were positively selected on CD45RA and the negative fraction became the memory subset. Blood was collected by leukapheresis, and PBMCs were isolated by Ficoll-Histopaque density gradient centrifugation and then cryopreserved in liquid nitrogen vapor phase. Analytical flow cytometry was used to check the purity and quantity of each magnetically sorted T cell population. Each sorted fraction had its genomic DNA isolated and then quantified by UV absorbance on a Nanodrop 2000c. TCR CDR3 regions were amplified from genomic DNA by multiplex PCR using the deep immunoSEQ assay. Extracted genomic DNA from each cell subset was spread evenly across all wells of several immunoSEQ 96-well plates, with each plate serving as a replicate. For sorted subsets, about 200 ng genomic DNA, equal to about 30,000 T cell genomes, was loaded into each replicate PCR. Purified libraries were measured with a Qubit 3.0 fluorometer, size-checked on a Bioanalyzer 2100, and measured again with the KAPA Library Quantification kit. Every immunoSEQ 96-well plate was sequenced on a dedicated single-read 150-cycle Illumina NextSeq 550 flow cell. The paper's processing steps were these. Because the immunoSEQ output included only junctional sequences and no quality scores, the filtering could not be the same as the filtering used for full-length reads. Sequences were annotated with PyIR, a Python wrapper for IgBLAST v1.9, using IMGT germline references to assign V/J genes and CDR3. Reads were removed for weak V/J assignments (E-value above 1e-6), missing CDR3, stop codons, out-of-frame junctions, or ambiguous translated residues. V3J clonotypes were defined by identical inferred V gene, J gene, and CDR3 amino acid sequence. The percentage overlap between two repertoires was calculated by dividing the number of shared unique clonotypes by the size of the smaller repertoire. RTK rarefaction, the Chao1 estimator, and Recon v2.1 estimates of unobserved clonotypes were used to assess repertoire richness. Generation probabilities for all TCRbeta clonotypes obtained by the gDNA method from a handful of donors were computed using OLGA. TCRdb holds this immuneACCESS table with in-frame rearrangements only. Some clones are missing; in checked studies, unresolved V genes explain under half, and the rest has no known cause. V, J and clone size are those of that table, while D and trimming were read from the DNA. Across this sample there are more than 1 million clones, with about four fifths seen only once. Approximately 0.5% of the sample goes to the ten largest clones.

What the work shows at the level of the full study, not this receptor alone: Rarefaction of sorted-subset datasets indicated incomplete sequencing despite the large sequencing depth. Pairwise subsampling led to the expectation that sequencing depth would affect the degree of clonotype sharing among donors. Sampling was restricted to blood, and TCR repertoires in tissue are likely to differ from TCR repertoires in blood. Clonotypes shared by all four sorted-subset donors showed higher generation probabilities than non-shared clonotypes. The genetic and exposure-history diversity represented was limited by the small number of donors. Naive subsets generally had larger estimated clonotype richness than memory subsets did. When several donors were compared, the shared fraction of clonotypes was 5% to 6.5% for naive CD4, less than 4% for naive CD8, 2% to 2.5% for memory CD4, and about 0.36% for memory CD8.

Sequences were obtained from memory CD4+ T cells from PBMCs. The sample's cell subset or site label, decoded: CD45RA-negative fraction. The clonotype was recovered from a man between 18 and 29 years old in good health. Some clones in this sample may be carry-over from other donors' samples.

The DNA is TGTGCCAGCAGCGTAGACCTAACTCCAGGGGGAGAAGGCAGGGAGCAGTTCTTC. It translates to CASSVDLTPGGEGREQFF. This chain joins TRBV9 to TRBJ2-1; TRBD1 fits 7 bases in the junction. The V end gives up 0 bases and the J end 10 bases, leaving 19 bases in the junction not matched to a gene. The germline V gene encodes CDR1 SGDLS and CDR2 YYNGEE. The CDR3 measures 18 amino acids from cysteine to phenylalanine. Only CDR3 DNA is held: 54 bases, read in frame from base 1.